Listed below are T cell receptor beta chains from one sample, sequenced in a study of cytomegalovirus exposure and HLA in healthy donors. Sequencing was performed with immunoSEQ multiplex PCR; in TCRdb, only in-frame clones are kept and a portion is missing. This sample has 95,000 to 150,000 clones, with around 84% found just once. Sample: PBMCs. The receptor source for this set is a middle-aged woman in good health and CMV-seronegative. CDR3s include the opening cysteine and the closing phenylalanine or tryptophan. Each record gives: J gene, clone size, V gene, D gene, CDR3 protein, CDR3 DNA. D genes are given only for firm matches. Clone size is shown for a subset of rows, as once, few, many or a class of expanded clone.

J gene: TRBJ2-7
clone size: NA
V gene: TRBV18
D gene: NA
CDR3 protein: CASSPGGTYEQYF
CDR3 DNA: TGTGCCAGCTCCCCAGGAGGGACCTACGAGCAGTACTTC

J gene: TRBJ2-7
clone size: NA
V gene: TRBV10-3
D gene: NA
CDR3 protein: CAISGRFGIFQINYEQYF
CDR3 DNA: TGTGCCATCAGTGGTCGGTTCGGGATTTTCCAGATAAACTACGAGCAGTACTTC

J gene: TRBJ1-4
clone size: NA
V gene: TRBV7-6
D gene: NA
CDR3 protein: CASSPRAGRGEKLFF
CDR3 DNA: TGTGCCAGCAGCCCCCGGGCCGGGCGGGGTGAAAAACTGTTTTTT

J gene: TRBJ2-5
clone size: NA
V gene: TRBV2
D gene: NA
CDR3 protein: CASSEDQGVETQYF
CDR3 DNA: TGTGCCAGCAGTGAGGACCAGGGCGTAGAGACCCAGTACTTC

J gene: TRBJ1-5
clone size: once
V gene: TRBV9
D gene: NA
CDR3 protein: CASSVGIGQPQHF
CDR3 DNA: TGTGCCAGCAGCGTAGGAATCGGTCAGCCCCAGCATTTT

J gene: TRBJ1-1
clone size: NA
V gene: TRBV19
D gene: NA
CDR3 protein: CASSIAVGRPNTEAFF
CDR3 DNA: TGTGCCAGTAGTATCGCGGTCGGCCGGCCGAACACTGAAGCTTTCTTT

J gene: TRBJ1-1
clone size: NA
V gene: TRBV28
D gene: NA
CDR3 protein: CASENQNTEAFF
CDR3 DNA: TGTGCCAGCGAGAACCAGAACACTGAAGCTTTCTTT

J gene: TRBJ1-5
clone size: NA
V gene: TRBV4-1
D gene: NA
CDR3 protein: CASSLTPGGDQPQHF
CDR3 DNA: TGCGCCAGCAGCCTGACACCGGGGGGAGATCAGCCCCAGCATTTT

J gene: TRBJ2-5
clone size: once
V gene: TRBV19
D gene: TRBD2
CDR3 protein: CASRASGPKETQYF
CDR3 DNA: TGTGCCAGTAGGGCTAGCGGACCCAAAGAGACCCAGTACTTC

J gene: TRBJ1-1
clone size: medium-sized
V gene: TRBV27
D gene: NA
CDR3 protein: CASSFGYTGLNTEAFF
CDR3 DNA: TGTGCCAGCAGTTTTGGGTACACCGGGTTGAACACTGAAGCTTTCTTT

J gene: TRBJ2-7
clone size: once
V gene: TRBV7-2
D gene: TRBD1
CDR3 protein: CASSLEGQGLREQYF
CDR3 DNA: TGTGCCAGCAGCTTAGAGGGACAGGGTTTGCGCGAGCAGTACTTC

J gene: TRBJ1-1
clone size: NA
V gene: TRBV18
D gene: NA
CDR3 protein: CASSPQGNMNTEAFF
CDR3 DNA: TGTGCCAGCTCACCCCAGGGGAACATGAACACTGAAGCTTTCTTT

J gene: TRBJ1-2
clone size: NA
V gene: TRBV19
D gene: NA
CDR3 protein: CAGSRRAGDDYTF
CDR3 DNA: TGTGCCGGTAGTCGAAGGGCGGGGGATGACTACACCTTC

J gene: TRBJ2-7
clone size: NA
V gene: TRBV11-3
D gene: TRBD1
CDR3 protein: CASSFGTGTYEQYF
CDR3 DNA: TGTGCCAGCAGCTTTGGGACAGGGACCTACGAGCAGTACTTC

J gene: TRBJ2-3
clone size: once
V gene: TRBV6-5
D gene: NA
CDR3 protein: CASKVGEGTDTQYF
CDR3 DNA: TGTGCCAGCAAGGTAGGGGAGGGCACAGATACGCAGTATTTT

J gene: TRBJ2-4
clone size: NA
V gene: TRBV4-3
D gene: NA
CDR3 protein: CASSQDVSSAGFINSQYF
CDR3 DNA: TGCGCCAGCAGCCAAGATGTTTCCTCGGCGGGTTTTATAAACAGTCAGTACTTC

J gene: TRBJ2-3
clone size: NA
V gene: TRBV7-9
D gene: TRBD2
CDR3 protein: CASSPTSGTVTDTQYF
CDR3 DNA: TGTGCCAGCAGCCCGACTAGCGGTACTGTCACAGATACGCAGTATTTT

J gene: TRBJ1-1
clone size: once
V gene: TRBV5-5
D gene: NA
CDR3 protein: CASSLDAGPTEAFF
CDR3 DNA: TGTGCCAGCAGCTTGGACGCAGGGCCGACTGAAGCTTTCTTT

J gene: TRBJ2-7
clone size: NA
V gene: TRBV4-2
D gene: NA
CDR3 protein: CASSQDSRTQTYEQYF
CDR3 DNA: TGTGCCAGCAGCCAAGATTCCAGGACTCAAACCTACGAGCAGTACTTC

J gene: TRBJ1-1
clone size: once
V gene: TRBV18
D gene: NA
CDR3 protein: CASLVGEAFF
CDR3 DNA: TGTGCCAGCCTAGTTGGTGAAGCTTTCTTT

J gene: TRBJ1-2
clone size: NA
V gene: TRBV5-4
D gene: NA
CDR3 protein: CASSSSVTHYGYTF
CDR3 DNA: TGTGCCAGCAGCTCATCAGTTACGCACTATGGCTACACCTTC

J gene: TRBJ2-5
clone size: NA
V gene: TRBV11-1
D gene: TRBD2
CDR3 protein: CASSLAASGRRETQYF
CDR3 DNA: TGTGCCAGCAGCTTAGCGGCTAGCGGAAGGAGGGAGACCCAGTACTTC

J gene: TRBJ1-2
clone size: NA
V gene: TRBV11-2
D gene: NA
CDR3 protein: CASSLSRAGYGYTF
CDR3 DNA: TGTGCCAGCAGCCTTAGTCGGGCGGGCTATGGCTACACCTTC

J gene: TRBJ2-5
clone size: once
V gene: TRBV5-1
D gene: NA
CDR3 protein: CASSSGPRGLETQYF
CDR3 DNA: TGCGCCAGCAGCTCCGGACCCCGGGGATTGGAGACCCAGTACTTC

J gene: TRBJ2-2
clone size: NA
V gene: TRBV11-2
D gene: NA
CDR3 protein: CASRPGSTGELFF
CDR3 DNA: TGTGCCAGCAGACCCGGGAGTACCGGGGAGCTGTTTTTT

J gene: TRBJ2-2
clone size: NA
V gene: TRBV2
D gene: NA
CDR3 protein: CASNLGRAVTGELFF
CDR3 DNA: TGTGCCAGCAACCTCGGCAGGGCGGTCACCGGGGAGCTGTTTTTT